This TCR beta chain was retrieved from a study of cytomegalovirus exposure and HLA in healthy donors. Study-level background: As released early, the data held roughly 85 million unique TCRs from HLA-typed donors.

Notes on the study in general: Productive status was seen about 90% or about 30% of the time for most TCR beta V segments in an earlier analysis.

The CDR3 is 14 amino acids. CDR1 is SGHRS and CDR2 is YFSETQ in the germline V gene. The V and J ends lost 0 bases and 3 bases respectively, with 9 bases between them. Primers for the PCR totalled 60 Vbeta and 13 Jbeta. The table came from immunoSEQ multiplex PCR; TCRdb's copy has only in-frame clones and leaves some out. The sample includes about 82,000 clones, about 79% seen only once; the top ten take 15% to 20%. Worth noting for this clone: Its antigen is currently unknown.

The J gene is TRBJ1-1, the V gene TRBV5-1, with unresolved D. Sequencing was performed on PBMCs. The receptor was derived from a man aged 65 to 79 in good health and CMV-seropositive. The CDR3 loop reads CASSLAGEYTEAFF. The CDR3, as DNA: TGCGCCAGCAGCTTGGCCGGGGAGTACACTGAAGCTTTCTTT. Drawing the rest from reference TRBV5-1 and TRBJ1-1, the complete variable domain is KAGVTQTPRYLIKTRGQQVTLSCSPISGHRSVSWYQQTPGQGLQFLFEYFSETQRNKGNFPGRFSGRQFSNSRSEMNVSTLELGDSALYLCASSLAGEYTEAFFGQGTRLTVV.